The sequence of this T cell receptor beta chain was determined in a study of T cell responses to AZD1222 COVID-19 vaccine. General study findings and limits: After the peak T cell response, and only then, were repertoires sampled.

Deletions cut 4 bases from V and 6 bases from J, with 13 bases between. The germline V gene has CDR1 SGHRS and CDR2 YFSETQ. CDR3 length equals 13 residues. Profiling relied on immunoSEQ multiplex PCR, and the TCRdb table lists in-frame clones only, not all of them. The repertoire holds 95,000 to 150,000 clones, with around 90% as singletons. Worth noting for this clone: Its antigen is undetermined.

V and J are TRBV5-1 and TRBJ1-2; no clear D. This receptor was identified in an adult who received the AZD1222 COVID-19 vaccine. The specimen was peripheral blood, collected 28 days after the second AZD1222 dose. The CDR3, as DNA: TGCGCCAGCAGCCCCGAATATGGGGATGGCTACACCTTC. Amino acid sequence: CASSPEYGDGYTF.